This record looks at one T cell receptor beta chain sequence and its context. This sample was included in a study of spatial heterogeneity in lung cancer. On each TCR cDNA molecule, a unique molecular identifier was present. TCRdb recomputed calls from the 5' RACE reads with MiXCR, one row per CDR3 protein. The sample shows roughly 71,000 distinct CDR3 sequences, approximately 8.9% of them seen only once. Specified time point: blood at routine non-recurrence follow-up after resection. The specimen was PBMCs, collected at follow-up. This TCR was recovered from a female donor with early-stage non-small cell lung cancer.

The CDR3 nucleotides read TGCAGCGTTGAAGCGCGAAAGAACAGTTTCAATGAGCAGTTCTTC. Translation: CSVEARKNSFNEQFF. V usage is TRBV29-1 and J usage is TRBJ2-1; D is unresolved. From germline, CDR1 is SQVTM and CDR2 ANQGSEA. Between the trimmed V and J ends, which lost 1 base and 6 bases, there was a span of 16 bases. CDR3 length: 15 residues.